This TCR beta chain appears in the sequencing data of a study of shared clonotypes between healthy human individuals. Study context: For every donor, three CD4 naive, three CD4 memory, two CD8 naive and one CD8 memory plates were used.

With V trimmed by 0 bases and J by 8 bases, 2 bases remained unmatched. Looked up from germline, CDR1 is SGHRS and CDR2 is YFSETQ. CDR3 length equals 14 residues. The table lists this clone with a count of one. Clones were sequenced by immunoSEQ multiplex PCR, and TCRdb holds only the in-frame ones, with some missing. The data show 1,400,000 or so clones, 98% to 99% seen once. The J gene is TRBJ1-4, the V gene TRBV5-1; 9 nucleotides match TRBD1. The receptor's source is a man aged 25-45 years in good health. The sample was naive CD4+ T cells sorted from blood. The subset denotes: CD45RA+ positively selected. The CDR3 nucleotides read TGCGCCAGCAGCTTGGGGGACAGGGCAGAAAAACTGTTTTTT. Amino acids: CASSLGDRAEKLFF.